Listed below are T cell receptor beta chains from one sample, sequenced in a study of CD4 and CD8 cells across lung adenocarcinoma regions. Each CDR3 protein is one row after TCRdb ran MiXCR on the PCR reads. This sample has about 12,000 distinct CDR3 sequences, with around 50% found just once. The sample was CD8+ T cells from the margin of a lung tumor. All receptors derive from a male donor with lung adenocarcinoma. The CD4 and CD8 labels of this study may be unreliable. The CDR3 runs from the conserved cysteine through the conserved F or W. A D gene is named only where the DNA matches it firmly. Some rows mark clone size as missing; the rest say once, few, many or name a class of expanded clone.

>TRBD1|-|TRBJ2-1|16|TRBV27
TGTGCCAGCAGACCGCTACAGGGGGCCTCCTACAATGAGCAGTTCTTC
CASRPLQGASYNEQFF
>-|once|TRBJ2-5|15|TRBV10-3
TGTGGTGCGGGGCTCGGGGGGCGTGGCCCAGATACCCAGTACTTC
CGAGLGGRGPDTQYF
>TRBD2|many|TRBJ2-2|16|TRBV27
TGTGCCAGCAAATCAAAAGCGGGAGTGGGCACCGGGGAGCTGTTTTTT
CASKSKAGVGTGELFF
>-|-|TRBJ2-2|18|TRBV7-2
TGTGCCAGCAGCTTAGCCCCCGTAAGCGGTGCGAACACAGATGCGCTGTTTTTT
CASSLAPVSGANTDALFF
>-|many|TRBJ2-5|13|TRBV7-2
TGTGCCAGCAGCTCAAGACACGAGGAGACCCAGTACTTC
CASSSRHEETQYF
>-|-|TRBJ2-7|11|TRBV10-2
TGCGGGGGCAGTGAGACAGATACGCAGTACTTC
CGGSETDTQYF
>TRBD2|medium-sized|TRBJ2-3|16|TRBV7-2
TGTGCCAGCAGACGTAGCGGGAGGGGGAGCACAGATACGCAGTATTTT
CASRRSGRGSTDTQYF
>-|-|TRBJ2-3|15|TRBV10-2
TGCGCCAGCAGTGAGCTCAGGGGAACCTCTGATACGCAGTATTTT
CASSELRGTSDTQYF
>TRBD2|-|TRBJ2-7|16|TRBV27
TGTGCCAGCAGGCCCGGGGGGGGACGGGGCACAGATACGCAGTACTTC
CASRPGGGRGTDTQYF
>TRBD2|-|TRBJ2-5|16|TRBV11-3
TGTGCCAGCAGCTTAGGGCTAGCGGAGACCCACAATGAGCAGTACTTC
CASSLGLAETHNEQYF
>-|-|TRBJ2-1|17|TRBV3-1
TGTGCCAGCAGCCCCACCGGTGTGCAGGGGCTTTACAATGAGCAGTTCTTC
CASSPTGVQGLYNEQFF
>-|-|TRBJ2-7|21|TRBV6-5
TGTGCCAGCAGTTACTCGGAAAAGCCGGGACGGGGATGGGTGAGCTACGATGAGCAGTACTTC
CASSYSEKPGRGWVSYDEQYF
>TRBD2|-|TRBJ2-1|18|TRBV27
TGTGCCAGCAGCCCACTAGCGGGAGGGATGGGGAGGAGGGGTGAGCAGTTCTTC
CASSPLAGGMGRRGEQFF
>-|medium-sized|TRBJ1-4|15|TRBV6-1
TGTGCCAGCAGTGAAGTAGCGGGTGGGGGTGAAAAACTGTTTTTT
CASSEVAGGGEKLFF
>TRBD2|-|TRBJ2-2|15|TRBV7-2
TGTGCCAGCAGCCTCAGCGGGAGGGGCCCCGGGGAGCTGTTTTTT
CASSLSGRGPGELFF
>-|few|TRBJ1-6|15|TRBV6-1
TGTGCCAGCAGTGAAGGGACAGTACATAATTCACCCCTCCACTTT
CASSEGTVHNSPLHF